This T cell receptor (beta chain) was sequenced in a study of T-cell memory formation after mild COVID-19. TCRdb used MiXCR to reprocess the 5' RACE reads, holding one entry per CDR3 protein. The data contain some 320,000 distinct CDR3 sequences, approximately 15% of them singletons. Study-level findings and limits: Clones which contracted sat mainly in CM and EM if CD4+, and in EMRA if CD8+.

Germline assignment: CDR1 SGHRS and CDR2 YFSETQ. V lost 3 bases to trimming and J lost 8 bases; unmatched junction nucleotides: 8. This CDR3 is built from 15 residues. With respect to this clonotype: Its specificity is not known.

Source material: PBMCs or a T cell subset sorted from them (not recorded which). The chain employs TRBV5-1 and TRBJ1-2; TRBD1 matches at 12 bases. The TCR originated in a man between 18 and 29 years old who had mild COVID-19 (a few samples of this study predate the infection). Cell type and time point are not known. CDR3 sequence (DNA): TGCGCCAGCAGCTCGGGACAGGGGGCTCCCCTGGGCTACACCTTC. It yields the protein CASSSGQGAPLGYTF.